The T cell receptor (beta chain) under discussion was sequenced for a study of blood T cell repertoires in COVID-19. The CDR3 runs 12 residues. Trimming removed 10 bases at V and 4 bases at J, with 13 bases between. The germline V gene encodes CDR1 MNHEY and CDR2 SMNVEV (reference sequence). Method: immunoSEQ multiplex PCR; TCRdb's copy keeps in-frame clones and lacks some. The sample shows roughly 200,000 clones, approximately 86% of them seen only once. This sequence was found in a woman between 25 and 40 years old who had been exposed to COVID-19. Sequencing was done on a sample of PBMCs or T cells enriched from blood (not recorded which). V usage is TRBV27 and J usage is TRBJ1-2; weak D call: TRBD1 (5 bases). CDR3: CATYTGGYGYTF. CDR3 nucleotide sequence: TGTGCCACCTATACAGGCGGCTATGGCTACACCTTC.